The 18 T cell receptor beta chains below all came from one sample that was sequenced in a study of blood T cell repertoires in COVID-19. Profiled with immunoSEQ multiplex PCR; TCRdb holds only in-frame clones, not every one. The sample lists approximately 500,000 clones, approximately 88% occurring once. The sample was peripheral blood. The receptors shown here come from a woman in her forties or fifties with COVID-19, enrolled during active disease.

The chain uses TRBV28 and TRBJ1-5; D is undetermined. V lost 6 bases to trimming and J lost 6 bases, with 9 bases between them. The CDR3 length is 12 residues. The germline V gene encodes CDR1 MDHEN and CDR2 SYDVKM. CDR3 bases: TGTGCCAGCAGCTCGGGAGCTCAGCCCCAGCATTTT. Translation: CASSSGAQPQHF.

The V and J genes are TRBV5-1 and TRBJ2-1, with D possibly being TRBD2 (5 bases). Germline V CDR1 and CDR2: SGHRS, YFSETQ. CDR3 length: 12 amino acids. The germline V and J ends were trimmed by 6 bases and 8 bases, with 12 bases remaining between them. CDR3 amino acids: CASTDPGDEQFF. The CDR3 bases are TGCGCCAGCACCGACCCCGGGGATGAGCAGTTCTTC.

The rearrangement uses TRBV6-5 and TRBJ1-3; the match to TRBD1 covers 9 bases. Trimming removed 2 bases from V and 6 bases from J; junction bases left unmatched: 5. This CDR3 comprises 15 residues. Germline CDR1 reads MNHEY; CDR2 reads SVGAGI. In nucleotides, the CDR3 is TGTGCCAGCAGTTACCGACGGACAGGGGAAAACACCATATATTTT. Amino acid sequence: CASSYRRTGENTIYF.

In DNA form, the CDR3 reads TGTGCCAGCAGCTTAAGCGGCCCAGGGTCGGGTGGCTACACCTTC. It codes for CASSLSGPGSGGYTF. The gene calls are TRBV7-3 and TRBJ1-2; D is possibly TRBD1 (5 bases). The CDR3 has 15 amino acids. The V gene lost 1 base and the J gene lost 7 bases, with 16 bases spanning the gap. The germline CDR1 and CDR2 sequences are SGHTA and FQGTGA.

The chain combines TRBV19 with TRBJ1-4; D unclear. V was clipped by 5 bases and J by 7 bases, with 17 bases between them. CDR1 and CDR2 (germline): LNHDA, SQIVND (reference sequence). CDR3 size: 15 residues. The CDR3 region is CASSAHEGGSEKLFF. The CDR3 region has the DNA TGTGCCAGTAGTGCCCACGAGGGAGGGAGTGAAAAACTGTTTTTT.

In this sample, this clone turned up a few times. The chain links TRBV25-1 to TRBJ1-5; 9 nucleotides match TRBD1. With 4 bases clipped from V and 2 bases from J, the junction kept 0 bases outside the gene matches. The CDR3 is 14 residues long. Germline V gene sequence: CDR1 MGHDK, CDR2 SYGVNS. The CDR3 loop reads CASSGTGGNQPQHF. The CDR3 DNA follows: TGTGCCAGCAGTGGGACAGGGGGCAATCAGCCCCAGCATTTT.

The chain employs TRBV19 and TRBJ2-2, with D possibly TRBD1 on 5 matching bases. The CDR3 loop spans 14 amino acids. Germline values: CDR1 LNHDA, CDR2 SQIVND (reference sequence). Trimming removed 10 bases at V and 0 bases at J, with 12 bases between. This CDR3 reads CATPRTTNTGELFF. The CDR3 bases are TGTGCCACCCCCCGGACAACGAACACCGGGGAGCTGTTTTTT.

The chain combines TRBV2 with TRBJ2-7, with a weak D call TRBD1 (5 bases). With 4 bases removed from V and 2 bases from J, the gap between germline ends came to 6 bases. Germline loops: CDR1 SNHLY, CDR2 FYNNEI. This CDR3 has 12 residues. The CDR3 here is CASSAGTYEQYF. The CDR3 DNA follows: TGTGCCAGCAGTGCAGGGACCTACGAGCAGTACTTC.

The chain couples TRBV6-5 to TRBJ2-7; D perhaps matches TRBD1 (5 bases). The CDR3 length is 15 residues. The germline V gene encodes CDR1 MNHEY and CDR2 SVGAGI. V lost 6 bases and J lost 3, with 18 bases in between. The CDR3 DNA sequence: TGTGCCAGCAGCCGTCAGCCTGTGACAGTCTACGAGCAGTACTTC. It translates to CASSRQPVTVYEQYF.

The rearrangement joins TRBV3-1 (or the pseudogene TRBV3-2) to TRBJ2-1; D perhaps matches TRBD2 (5 bases). Germline lookup yields CDR1 LGHDT and CDR2 YNNKEL (reference sequence). Deletions cut 1 base from V and 15 bases from J, with 19 bases between. The CDR3 length is 14 residues. CDR3: CASSQGSATTTRFF. CDR3 nucleotides: TGTGCCAGCAGCCAAGGCTCCGCGACTACAACACGGTTCTTC.

This rearrangement joins TRBV21-1 to TRBJ1-1; the D call TRBD1 from the table was never checked on the DNA. TRBV21-1 constitutes a pseudogene. The CDR3 extends over 15 amino acids. The CDR3 reads CASSKDKGAYTEAFF. The CDR3 DNA reads as TGTGCCAGCAGCAAAGATAAAGGGGCTTACACTGAAGCTTTCTTT.

This chain joins TRBV2 and TRBJ1-5, with no clear D. Germline V gives CDR1 SNHLY, CDR2 FYNNEI. Trimming took 6 bases from V and 0 from J, leaving 12 bases between them. The CDR3 runs to 15 residues. Here the CDR3 DNA reads TGTGCCAGCAGGGGCCGAGTTTATAGCAATCAGCCCCAGCATTTT. This encodes CASRGRVYSNQPQHF.

The chain couples TRBV19 to TRBJ2-7, with TRBD1 identical over 7 bases. This CDR3 has 13 residues. CDR1 LNHDA and CDR2 SQIVND come from the germline V gene (reference sequence). The trim removed 6 bases at V and 3 bases at J, leaving 5 bases unmatched. The CDR3 protein is CASSSGQFYEQYF. The CDR3 coding sequence is TGTGCCAGTAGCTCGGGACAGTTCTACGAGCAGTACTTC.

This sequence joins TRBV19 and TRBJ1-4, with no clear D. Trimming stripped 5 bases from V and 10 bases from J, with 17 bases between. The germline gives CDR1 LNHDA, CDR2 SQIVND (reference sequence). The CDR3 is 14 amino acids. CDR3 region: CASSGAGSTGKLFF. CDR3 sequence (DNA): TGTGCCAGTAGTGGCGCGGGCTCAACCGGAAAACTGTTTTTT.

V is TRBV11-2 and J is TRBJ1-5, with D hard to call. Trimming stripped 3 bases from V and 8 bases from J, with 14 bases between. Germline assignment: CDR1 SGHAT and CDR2 FQNNGV. This CDR3 region has 14 residues. The CDR3 spells CASSLRPDMKPQHF. The DNA for the CDR3 is TGTGCCAGCAGCTTGAGGCCAGATATGAAGCCCCAGCATTTT.

The chain joins TRBV10-3 to TRBJ1-3; D gene uncertain. Between the trimmed V and J ends, which lost 6 bases and 0 bases, there was a span of 12 bases. Per germline, CDR1 ENHRY and CDR2 SYGVKD. The CDR3 sequence is 15 residues long. CDR3 in amino acids: CAIRRAGNSGNTIYF. CDR3 nucleotide sequence: TGTGCCATCAGGCGGGCTGGAAACTCTGGAAACACCATATATTTT.

This rearrangement joins TRBV5-1 to TRBJ2-5; TRBD1 matches at 8 bases. Germline lookup yields CDR1 SGHRS and CDR2 YFSETQ. This CDR3 spans 17 amino acids. Unmatched junction bases numbered 11, after V lost 0 bases and J lost 4 bases. The DNA of the CDR3 is TGCGCCAGCAGCTTGGCGGTGGGCAGGGGGCAAGGAGAGACCCAGTACTTC. This translates into CASSLAVGRGQGETQYF.

The rearrangement uses TRBV30 and TRBJ1-4; D is perhaps TRBD1 (5 bases). The CDR3 has 13 amino acids. CDR1 is GTSNPN and CDR2 is SVGIG in the germline V gene (reference sequence). The germline V and J ends were trimmed by 3 bases and 6 bases, with 11 bases remaining between them. CDR3 sequence reads: CAWSGGHDEKLFF. As DNA, the CDR3 is TGTGCCTGGAGCGGCGGACATGATGAAAAACTGTTTTTT. Full variable domain (remainder filled in from reference TRBV30 and TRBJ1-4): SQTIHQWPATLVQPVGSPLSLECTVEGTSNPNLYWYRQAAGRGLQLLFYSVGIGQISSEVPQNLSASRPQDRQFILSSKKLLLSDSGFYLCAWSGGHDEKLFFGSGTQLSVL.